This TCR beta chain is drawn from a study of blood T cell repertoires in COVID-19. Overall study context: Acute-phase and convalescent COVID-19 samples originated in the United States, Italy and Spain.

Using immunoSEQ multiplex PCR, the repertoire was profiled, and TCRdb retains in-frame clones only, with some absent. The sample includes 60,000 to 75,000 clones, nearly 90% seen only once; the top ten take about 3.5%. Trimming took 1 base from V and 4 from J, leaving 17 bases between them. Germline-derived CDR1 and CDR2 are LGHDT and YNNKEL (reference sequence). The CDR3 runs 16 residues. The TCR originated in a woman between 50 and 59 years old with COVID-19, enrolled during active disease. Specimen: peripheral blood. J is TRBJ2-7 and V is TRBV3-1 (or the pseudogene TRBV3-2); D uncertain. The CDR3 sequence is CASSQGFSIRSYEQYF. CDR3 DNA: TGTGCCAGCAGCCAAGGTTTTTCTATACGATCTTACGAGCAGTACTTC.